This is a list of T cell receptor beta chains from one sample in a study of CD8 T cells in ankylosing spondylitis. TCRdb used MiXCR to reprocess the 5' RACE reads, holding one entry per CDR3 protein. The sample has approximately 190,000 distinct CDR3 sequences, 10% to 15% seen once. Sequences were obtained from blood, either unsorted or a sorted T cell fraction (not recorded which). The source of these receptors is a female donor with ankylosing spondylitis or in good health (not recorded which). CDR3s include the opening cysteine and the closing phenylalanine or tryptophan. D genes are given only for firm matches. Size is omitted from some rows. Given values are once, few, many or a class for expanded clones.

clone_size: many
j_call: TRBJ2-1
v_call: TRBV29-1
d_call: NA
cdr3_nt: TGCAGCGTTGAAGCAGGGCGATTTGAGCAGTTCTTC
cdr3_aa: CSVEAGRFEQFF

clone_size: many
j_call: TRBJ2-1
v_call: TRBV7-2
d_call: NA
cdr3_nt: TGTGCCAGCAGCTTTCAAATCGCGGTAGCCCGATACAATGAGCAGTTCTTC
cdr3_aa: CASSFQIAVARYNEQFF

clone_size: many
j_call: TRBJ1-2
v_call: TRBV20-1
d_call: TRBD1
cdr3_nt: TGCAGTGCTACCTGGGACAGGGGGGACTATGGCTACACCTTC
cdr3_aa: CSATWDRGDYGYTF

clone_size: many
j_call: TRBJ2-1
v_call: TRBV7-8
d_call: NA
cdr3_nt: TGTGCCAGCAGCCAAGCCTTGACAGTGAGCTCCTACAATGAGCAGTTCTTC
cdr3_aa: CASSQALTVSSYNEQFF

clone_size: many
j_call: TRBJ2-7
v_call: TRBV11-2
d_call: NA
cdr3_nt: TGTGCCAGCAGCTTAGAATACGGGAGTAGCGAGCAGTACTTC
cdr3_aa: CASSLEYGSSEQYF

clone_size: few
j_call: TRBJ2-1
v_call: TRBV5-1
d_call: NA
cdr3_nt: TGCGCCAGCAGCTTGGGGAGGAGGGGACTCTCCTACAATGAGCAGTTCTTC
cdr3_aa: CASSLGRRGLSYNEQFF

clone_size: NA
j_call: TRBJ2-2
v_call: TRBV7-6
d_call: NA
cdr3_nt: TGTGCCAGCAGCACCCCCCTCACCGGGGAGCTGTTTTTT
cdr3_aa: CASSTPLTGELFF

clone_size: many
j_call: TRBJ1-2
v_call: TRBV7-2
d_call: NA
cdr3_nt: TGTGCCAGCAGCCCCGGGTTCAGCGGCTACACCTTC
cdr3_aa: CASSPGFSGYTF

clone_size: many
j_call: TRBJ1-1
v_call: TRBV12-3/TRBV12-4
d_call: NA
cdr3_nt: TGTGCCAGCAGTCAAGAGATCAGGGGGAACACTGAAGCTTTCTTT
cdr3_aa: CASSQEIRGNTEAFF

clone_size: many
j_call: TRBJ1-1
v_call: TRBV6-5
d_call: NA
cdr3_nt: TGTGCCAGCAGTTACCTCGTTAGGACTGAAGCTTTCTTT
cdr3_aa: CASSYLVRTEAFF

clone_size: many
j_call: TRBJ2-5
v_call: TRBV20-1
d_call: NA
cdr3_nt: TGCAGTGCTAGTCTGGGGTACCAAGAGACCCAGTACTTC
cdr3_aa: CSASLGYQETQYF

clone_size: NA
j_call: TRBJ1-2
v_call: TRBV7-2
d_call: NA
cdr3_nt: TGTGCCAGCAGCTTAGATCAGGGGTCTTTCTATGGCTACACCTTC
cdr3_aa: CASSLDQGSFYGYTF

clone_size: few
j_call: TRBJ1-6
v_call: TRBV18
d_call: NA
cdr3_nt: TGTGCCAGCTCACCAGCTTACAGGGATTCACCCCTCCACTTT
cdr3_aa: CASSPAYRDSPLHF

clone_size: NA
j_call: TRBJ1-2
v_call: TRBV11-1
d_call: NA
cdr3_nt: TGTGCCAGCAGCGACTCCGGGACCCCGTCTCTGAGGTCGAACTATGGCTACACCTTC
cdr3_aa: CASSDSGTPSLRSNYGYTF

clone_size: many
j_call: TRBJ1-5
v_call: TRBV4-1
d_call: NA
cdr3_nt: TGCGCCAGCAGCCAAGATGGGGTGGCAGGGCTTCAGCCCCAGCATTTT
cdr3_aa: CASSQDGVAGLQPQHF

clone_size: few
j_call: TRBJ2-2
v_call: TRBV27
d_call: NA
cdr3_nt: TGTGCCAGCACCTACGACAGGCCCGGAACCGGGGAGCTGTTTTTT
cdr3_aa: CASTYDRPGTGELFF

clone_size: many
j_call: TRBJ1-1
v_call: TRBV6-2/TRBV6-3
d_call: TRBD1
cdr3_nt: TGTGCCAGCAGCCGACGGGCTGGACAGGGGGCAGCTGAAGCTTTCTTT
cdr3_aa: CASSRRAGQGAAEAFF

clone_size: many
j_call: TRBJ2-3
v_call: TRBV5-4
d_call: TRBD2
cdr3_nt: TGTGCCAGCAGCTTAGCGGGAAGGGAAGATACGCAGTATTTT
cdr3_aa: CASSLAGREDTQYF

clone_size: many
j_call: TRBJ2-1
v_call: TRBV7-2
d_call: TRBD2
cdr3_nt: TGTGCCAGCAGCTTATACCCCGGACTAGCGGGAGTAAATGAGCAGTTCTTC
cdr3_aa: CASSLYPGLAGVNEQFF

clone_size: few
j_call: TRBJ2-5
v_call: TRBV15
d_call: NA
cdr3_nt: TGTGCCACCAGCTCGCCAGTCCAAGAGACCCAGTACTTC
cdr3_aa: CATSSPVQETQYF

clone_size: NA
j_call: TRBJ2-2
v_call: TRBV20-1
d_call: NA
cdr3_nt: TGCAGTGCTTACCCTGGACTGCACACCGGGGAGCTGTTTTTT
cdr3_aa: CSAYPGLHTGELFF

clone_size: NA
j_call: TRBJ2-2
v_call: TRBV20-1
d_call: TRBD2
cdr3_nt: TGCAGTGCTAGATCCCTAGCGGGAGGGCCGATGGTGGCCGGGGAGCTGTTTTTT
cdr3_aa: CSARSLAGGPMVAGELFF

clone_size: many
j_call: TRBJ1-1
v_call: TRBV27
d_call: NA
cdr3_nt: TGTGCCAGCGGTTTAATGAACACTGAAGCTTTCTTT
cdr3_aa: CASGLMNTEAFF

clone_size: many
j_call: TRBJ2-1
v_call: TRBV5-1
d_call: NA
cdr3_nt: TGCGCCAGCAGATTGGACCGTGAGCAGTTCTTC
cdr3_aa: CASRLDREQFF

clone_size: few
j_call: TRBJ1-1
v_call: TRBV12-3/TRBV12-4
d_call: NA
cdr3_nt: TGTGCCAGCAGTTTGCCCCCCGGCTCTGAAGCTTTCTTT
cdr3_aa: CASSLPPGSEAFF

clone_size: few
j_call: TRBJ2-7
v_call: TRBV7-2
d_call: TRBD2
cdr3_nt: TGTGCCAGCAGCTTATCAATTTCGGGGGGTGGTCACGAGCAGTACTTC
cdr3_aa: CASSLSISGGGHEQYF

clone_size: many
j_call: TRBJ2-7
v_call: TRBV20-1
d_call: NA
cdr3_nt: TGCAGTGCTAGAAGAGCGGATCCCTCCTACGAGCAGTACTTC
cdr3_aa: CSARRADPSYEQYF